This paragraph covers one TCR beta chain sequence. Its antigen is not identified. Each TCR beta cDNA library carried unique molecular identifiers. T cells numbering about 0.85 to 11 million yielded cDNA molecules that totaled roughly 0.5 million. TCRdb re-derived calls from the PCR reads in MiXCR, one entry per CDR3 protein. The table records more than 500,000 distinct CDR3 sequences, 34% of them present only once. This entry belongs to a study of post-analysis software for immune sequencing data. Across the whole study: Secondary progressive, relapsing-remitting and progressive-relapsing multiple sclerosis were among the included disease courses.

Study-wide points: Controls significantly exceeded multiple sclerosis patients in normalized Chao1 diversity. Patients used about 5 TRBV segments, including TRBV5-6, TRBV5-1 and TRBV20-1, more often than controls. When the samples were clustered directly with F measure, those that had been prepared in the same batch showed strong co-clustering.

V was clipped by 3 bases and J by 3 bases; unmatched bases: 4. CDR1 is SEHNR, CDR2 FQNEAQ, per germline (reference sequence). This CDR3 is built from 15 residues. The sequence came from a girl younger than 18 with multiple sclerosis. V is TRBV7-9 and J is TRBJ2-3; 9 positions match TRBD2. Sequenced material: blood. The CDR3 bases are TGTGCCAGCAGCTTTTCTAGCGGGGAGACAGATACGCAGTATTTT. It translates to CASSFSSGETDTQYF.